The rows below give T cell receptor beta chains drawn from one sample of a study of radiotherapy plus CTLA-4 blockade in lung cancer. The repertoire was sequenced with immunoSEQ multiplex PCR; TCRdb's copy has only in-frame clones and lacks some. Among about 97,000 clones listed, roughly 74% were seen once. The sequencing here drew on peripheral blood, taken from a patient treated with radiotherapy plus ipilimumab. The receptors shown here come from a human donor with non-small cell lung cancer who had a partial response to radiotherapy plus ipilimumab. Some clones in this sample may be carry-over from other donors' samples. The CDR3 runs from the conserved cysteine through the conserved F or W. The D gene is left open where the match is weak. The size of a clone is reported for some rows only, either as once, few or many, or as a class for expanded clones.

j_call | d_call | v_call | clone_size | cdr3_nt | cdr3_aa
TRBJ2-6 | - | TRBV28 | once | TGTGCCAGCAGTTTATGGACAGACTCTGGGGCCAACGTCCTGACTTTC | CASSLWTDSGANVLTF
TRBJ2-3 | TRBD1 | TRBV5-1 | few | TGCGCCAGCAGCTTGGCCGGACAGGTCGGGACGCAGTATTTT | CASSLAGQVGTQYF
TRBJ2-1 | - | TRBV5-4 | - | TGTGCCAGCAGCTTGGCTTACAATGAGCAGTTCTTC | CASSLAYNEQFF
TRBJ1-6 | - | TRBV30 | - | TGTGCCTTGGCGGGGGGCCGTTCACCCCTCCACTTT | CALAGGRSPLHF
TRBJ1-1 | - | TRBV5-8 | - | TGTGCCAGCAGCTTGGTTGGACAGAAAGCTTTCTTT | CASSLVGQKAFF
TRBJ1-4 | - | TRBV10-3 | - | TGCCTAAACAGAAAAATTTTAGCAACTAATGAAAAACTGTTTTTT | CLNRKILATNEKLFF
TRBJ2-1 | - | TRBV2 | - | TGTGCCAGCAGTGATAATCGTCATAGCTCCTACAATGAGCAGTTCTTC | CASSDNRHSSYNEQFF
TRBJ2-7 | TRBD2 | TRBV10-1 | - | TGCGCCAGCAGCCCAGCGGGAGGCTGGGACGAGCAGTACTTC | CASSPAGGWDEQYF
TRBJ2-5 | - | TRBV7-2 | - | TGTGCCAGCAGCCCACAGGGCCCAGAGACCCAGTACTTC | CASSPQGPETQYF
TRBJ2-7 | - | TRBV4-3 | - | TGCGCCAGCAGCCAAGTGGGGGCTGGCAAGCAGTACTTC | CASSQVGAGKQYF
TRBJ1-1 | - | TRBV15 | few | TGTGCCACCAGCAGGGGGGCAGATATGAACACTGAAGCTTTCTTT | CATSRGADMNTEAFF
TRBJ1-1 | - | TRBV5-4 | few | TGTGCCAGCAGCTTGGCGTTGAACACTGAAGCTTTCTTT | CASSLALNTEAFF
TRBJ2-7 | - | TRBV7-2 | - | TGTGCCAGCAGCGTAGCGATCACTTCCTACGAGCAGTACTTC | CASSVAITSYEQYF
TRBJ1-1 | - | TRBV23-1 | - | TGCGCCAGCCGGGGAATCCCCCACCCCTCTGTCAGTTTAAACACTGAAGCTTTCTTT | CASRGIPHPSVSLNTEAFF
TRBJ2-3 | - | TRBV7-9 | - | TGTGCCAGCAGCTTAGAGACACAGCGCACAGATACGCAGTATTTT | CASSLETQRTDTQYF
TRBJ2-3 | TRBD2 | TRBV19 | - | TGTGCCAGTAGTATCCCTAGCGGGGGGTACGATACGCAGTATTTT | CASSIPSGGYDTQYF